The 20 T cell receptor beta chains reported below all come from one sample, sequenced in a study of OX40 agonist ivuxolimab in advanced cancers. Sequenced by immunoSEQ multiplex PCR; TCRdb stores in-frame clones only, minus some. The table shows fewer than 45,000 clones, with about 90% occurring only once. This specimen consisted of CD4+ or CD8+ T cells sorted from blood, obtained in a trial of the OX40 agonist ivuxolimab. The receptor set was obtained from an adult with an advanced solid tumor such as melanoma, head and neck, liver or kidney cancer.

The chain uses TRBV5-4 and TRBJ1-6, with TRBD1 as a possible D gene (6 bases). Germline CDR1 and CDR2: SGHNT and YYREEE (reference sequence). The CDR3 has 15 residues. V was shortened by 0 bases and J by 7 bases, with 11 bases between the two germline ends. CDR3 amino acids: CASSLGSGVNSPLHF. CDR3 sequence (DNA): TGTGCCAGCAGCTTGGGTTCAGGGGTAAATTCACCCCTCCACTTT. Drawing the rest from reference TRBV5-4 and TRBJ1-6, the complete variable domain is ETGVTQSPTHLIKTRGQQVTLRCSSQSGHNTVSWYQQALGQGPQFIFQYYREEENGRGNFPPRFSGLQFPNYSSELNVNALELDDSALYLCASSLGSGVNSPLHFGNGTRLTVT.

The chain employs TRBV6-1 and TRBJ1-4; D unclear. The length of the CDR3 is 15 residues. Germline assignment: CDR1 MNHNS and CDR2 SASEGT. With 6 bases removed from V and 7 bases from J, the gap between germline ends came to 18 bases. The DNA for the CDR3 is TGTGCCAGCAGGCCTCCCAAGGGTGGTGTTGAAAAACTGTTTTTT. The encoded protein is CASRPPKGGVEKLFF.

The chain combines TRBV7-2 with TRBJ1-5; 7 bases fit TRBD1. Germline lookup yields CDR1 SGHTA and CDR2 FQGNSA. V shed 4 bases, J shed 4 bases, and the junction held 4 bases outside the gene matches. The length of the CDR3 is 14 residues. The CDR3 sequence is CASSWTGANQPQHF. CDR3 sequence (DNA): TGTGCCAGCAGCTGGACAGGAGCTAATCAGCCCCAGCATTTT.

The sample holds one count of this clone. This chain links TRBV7-2 with TRBJ2-2; 12 bases are a match to TRBD2. There are 16 residues in the CDR3. Germline values: CDR1 SGHTA, CDR2 FQGNSA. V dropped 5 bases and J dropped 6; count of bases not matched to a gene: 7. The chain's CDR3 is CASSRRTSGVAGELFF. The CDR3 DNA follows: TGTGCCAGCAGCAGAAGGACTAGCGGGGTCGCCGGGGAGCTGTTTTTT.

This chain joins TRBV6-5 and TRBJ2-7; the D is unclear. CDR1 is MNHEY, CDR2 SVGAGI, per germline. V was clipped by 5 bases and J by 6 bases, with 17 bases between them. This CDR3 has 14 residues. The CDR3 DNA sequence: TGTGCCAGCAGTAGGACCTGGCCTTGGAGCGAGCAGTACTTC. Translation gives CASSRTWPWSEQYF.

V gene TRBV2 combines with J gene TRBJ1-5; D remains ambiguous. V was shortened by 4 bases and J by 3 bases, with 13 bases between the two germline ends. The CDR3 runs 15 residues. CDR1 is SNHLY and CDR2 is FYNNEI in the germline V gene. The CDR3 reads CASSVTPRNNQPQHF. CDR3 sequence (DNA): TGTGCCAGCAGTGTGACCCCTAGGAACAATCAGCCCCAGCATTTT. Supplemented by reference TRBV2 and TRBJ1-5, the full variable domain reads EPEVTQTPSHQVTQMGQEVILRCVPISNHLYFYWYRQILGQKVEFLVSFYNNEISEKSEIFDDQFSVERPDGSNFTLKIRSTKLEDSAMYFCASSVTPRNNQPQHFGDGTRLSIL.

The chain has TRBV5-1 and TRBJ1-4; TRBD1 matches at 7 bases. Trimming removed 4 bases from V and 5 bases from J; junction bases left unmatched: 5. Germline CDR1 SGHRS, CDR2 YFSETQ. The CDR3 contains 14 residues. DNA for the CDR3: TGCGCCAGCAGCCGGGGGGGACAGAATGAAAAACTGTTTTTT. Translated, it gives CASSRGGQNEKLFF.

This clone appeared a few times. This chain joins TRBV10-3 and TRBJ1-1; D unresolved. CDR3 length equals 15 residues. V lost 1 base and J lost 0, with 9 bases in between. The germline V gene encodes CDR1 ENHRY and CDR2 SYGVKD. The CDR3 is CAISEWGGMNTEAFF. The CDR3 bases are TGTGCCATCAGTGAGTGGGGAGGAATGAACACTGAAGCTTTCTTT.

This chain uses TRBV27 with TRBJ1-3; D gene unclear. Germline CDR1 is MNHEY and CDR2 is SMNVEV (reference sequence). The CDR3 sequence is 14 residues long. V was cut by 4 bases and J by 0 bases, with 7 bases left in between. The DNA for the CDR3 is TGTGCCAGCAGTTCGGTGGACTCTGGAAACACCATATATTTT. It specifies CASSSVDSGNTIYF.

The chain employs TRBV4-2 and TRBJ1-1; TRBD1 matches 8 bases. The CDR3 has 16 residues. The trim removed 3 bases at V and 4 bases at J, leaving 10 bases unmatched. Germline CDR1 reads LGHNA; CDR2 reads YNFKEQ. CDR3 DNA: TGTGCCAGCAGCCACGCCACCGGGCAGGGGGCCACTGAAGCTTTCTTT. This codes for CASSHATGQGATEAFF.

This clone showed up just a few times. The chain links TRBV2 to TRBJ1-2; D is unclear. The germline V and J ends were trimmed by 8 bases and 1 base, with 23 bases remaining between them. The CDR3 length is 17 residues. The V gene's germline CDR1 is SNHLY and CDR2 FYNNEI. The CDR3 nucleotides are TGTGCCAGCTCCTCCGTGTCCACGATTCTTATTAACTATGGCTACACCTTC. Its translation: CASSSVSTILINYGYTF.

This clone was recorded a few times. The CDR3 here is CSVEEFGAFF. Written as DNA, the CDR3 is TGCAGCGTTGAGGAATTCGGAGCTTTCTTT. This rearrangement joins TRBV29-1 to TRBJ1-1; D is ambiguous. V was cut by 3 bases and J by 10 bases, with 9 bases left in between. CDR1 and CDR2 from the germline V gene are SQVTM and ANQGSEA. This CDR3 has 10 residues.

This clone appeared a few times. The chain has TRBV7-9 and TRBJ1-1; no clear D. This CDR3 region has 14 residues. Trimming stripped 2 bases from V and 4 bases from J, with 11 bases between. Germline assignment: CDR1 SEHNR and CDR2 FQNEAQ (reference sequence). The DNA for the CDR3 is TGTGCCAGCAGCTTACCCGGAGGAACCACTGAAGCTTTCTTT. Protein product: CASSLPGGTTEAFF.

This clone was found a few times. The chain uses TRBV15 and TRBJ1-1; TRBD1 is a possible D gene (6 bases). The ends were cut back, 0 bases at V and 0 bases at J, with 11 bases in the middle. The CDR3 is 16 residues long. Germline CDR1 is LNHNV and CDR2 is YYDKDF (reference sequence). For the CDR3, the DNA is TGTGCCACCAGCAGAGATCTGGGGGCAATGAACACTGAAGCTTTCTTT. It encodes CATSRDLGAMNTEAFF.

V is TRBV6-5 and J is TRBJ1-5, with D hard to call. V gave up 5 bases and J gave up 4 bases, with 6 bases separating them. This CDR3 is 12 amino acids long. Germline V gives CDR1 MNHEY, CDR2 SVGAGI. CDR3 in amino acids: CASSPSNQPQHF. The CDR3 bases are TGTGCCAGCAGTCCCTCTAATCAGCCCCAGCATTTT.

This sequence joins TRBV7-2 and TRBJ1-5; the match to TRBD1 covers 11 bases. Germline V lookup: CDR1 SGHTA, CDR2 FQGNSA. This CDR3 contains 15 residues. Germline trimming cut 5 bases from V and 4 bases from J; bases unmatched to any gene: 4. The CDR3 sequence is CASSPGTGGNQPQHF. The DNA for the CDR3 is TGTGCCAGCAGCCCGGGGACAGGGGGTAATCAGCCCCAGCATTTT.

V is TRBV7-2 and J is TRBJ1-1; a weak D match, TRBD1 (6 bases). The CDR3 runs 14 residues. Germline V lookup: CDR1 SGHTA, CDR2 FQGNSA. V lost 5 bases to trimming and J lost 1 base, with 11 bases between them. CDR3 DNA: TGTGCCAGCAGCGTCGGGACAAGGAACACTGAAGCTTTCTTT. It translates to CASSVGTRNTEAFF.

This clone was seen only once. The rearrangement links TRBV7-2 to TRBJ2-7; TRBD1 matches 8 bases. With 8 bases clipped from V and 0 bases from J, the junction kept 12 bases outside the gene matches. Per the germline V gene, CDR1 is SGHTA and CDR2 is FQGNSA. The CDR3 has 16 amino acids. The CDR3 nucleotides read TGTGCCAGCGCTTCGCGTGGGGGACAGGTCTCCTACGAGCAGTACTTC. Residues: CASASRGGQVSYEQYF.

The chain has TRBV7-3 and TRBJ1-1, with 9 bases aligning to TRBD1. CDR1 is SGHTA and CDR2 is FQGTGA in the germline V gene. Unmatched junction bases numbered 4, after V lost 5 bases and J lost 3 bases. The length of the CDR3 is 14 residues. CDR3 nucleotides: TGTGCCAGCAGCGAGGGACAGGGCGACACTGAAGCTTTCTTT. As protein: CASSEGQGDTEAFF. The whole variable domain, filled in from reference TRBV7-3 and TRBJ1-1, reads GAGVSQTPSNKVTEKGKYVELRCDPISGHTALYWYRQSLGQGPEFLIYFQGTGAADDSGLPNDRFFAVRPEGSVSTLKIQRTERGDSAVYLCASSEGQGDTEAFFGQGTRLTVV.

This chain uses TRBV11-3 with TRBJ2-2, with D perhaps TRBD2 (6 bases). Germline V gene data show CDR1 as SGHNT and CDR2 as YENEEA. The V end lost 1 base, the J end lost 4 bases, and 13 bases lay between the germline ends. This CDR3 spans 16 amino acids. The CDR3 sequence is CASSLGAGYGTGELFF. In nucleotides, the CDR3 is TGTGCCAGCAGCTTAGGAGCGGGTTACGGCACCGGGGAGCTGTTTTTT.